The clone carrying this T cell receptor (beta chain) has just one count. Its antigen is still unknown. TCRdb re-derived calls from the reads in MiXCR, one entry per CDR3 protein. The sample shows hundreds of thousands of distinct CDR3 sequences, 30% to 35% of them seen only once. The sample comes from a study of T cell repertoires in cytomegalovirus infection. Whole-study context: Recently identified HLA-C-restricted CMV epitopes were used, and well-studied HLA-B-restricted CMV epitopes were used as well. Matching HLA type, along with CMV infection, was indicated by public TCR beta signatures.

Trimming took off 5 bases at V and 6 bases at J, with 7 bases between the two ends. Per germline, CDR1 MNHEY and CDR2 SVGEGT. The CDR3 covers 12 residues. Study conclusions and caveats: Ex vivo, HLA-C-restricted CMV-specific TCR beta clonotypes prevailed over the rest of the response. Frequencies of public TCR beta families were cumulated, and this identified carriers of CMV plus the relevant HLA.

The sample consisted of cultured PBMCs, taken from culture after CMV antigen stimulation. The receptor was derived from a human donor in good health (CMV status not recorded). Some clones in this sample may be carry-over from other donors' samples. The chain links TRBV6-2 or TRBV6-3 to TRBJ2-2; D is undetermined. The CDR3 sequence: CASSGMAGELFF. Written as DNA, the CDR3 is TGTGCCAGCAGTGGCATGGCCGGGGAGCTGTTTTTT.